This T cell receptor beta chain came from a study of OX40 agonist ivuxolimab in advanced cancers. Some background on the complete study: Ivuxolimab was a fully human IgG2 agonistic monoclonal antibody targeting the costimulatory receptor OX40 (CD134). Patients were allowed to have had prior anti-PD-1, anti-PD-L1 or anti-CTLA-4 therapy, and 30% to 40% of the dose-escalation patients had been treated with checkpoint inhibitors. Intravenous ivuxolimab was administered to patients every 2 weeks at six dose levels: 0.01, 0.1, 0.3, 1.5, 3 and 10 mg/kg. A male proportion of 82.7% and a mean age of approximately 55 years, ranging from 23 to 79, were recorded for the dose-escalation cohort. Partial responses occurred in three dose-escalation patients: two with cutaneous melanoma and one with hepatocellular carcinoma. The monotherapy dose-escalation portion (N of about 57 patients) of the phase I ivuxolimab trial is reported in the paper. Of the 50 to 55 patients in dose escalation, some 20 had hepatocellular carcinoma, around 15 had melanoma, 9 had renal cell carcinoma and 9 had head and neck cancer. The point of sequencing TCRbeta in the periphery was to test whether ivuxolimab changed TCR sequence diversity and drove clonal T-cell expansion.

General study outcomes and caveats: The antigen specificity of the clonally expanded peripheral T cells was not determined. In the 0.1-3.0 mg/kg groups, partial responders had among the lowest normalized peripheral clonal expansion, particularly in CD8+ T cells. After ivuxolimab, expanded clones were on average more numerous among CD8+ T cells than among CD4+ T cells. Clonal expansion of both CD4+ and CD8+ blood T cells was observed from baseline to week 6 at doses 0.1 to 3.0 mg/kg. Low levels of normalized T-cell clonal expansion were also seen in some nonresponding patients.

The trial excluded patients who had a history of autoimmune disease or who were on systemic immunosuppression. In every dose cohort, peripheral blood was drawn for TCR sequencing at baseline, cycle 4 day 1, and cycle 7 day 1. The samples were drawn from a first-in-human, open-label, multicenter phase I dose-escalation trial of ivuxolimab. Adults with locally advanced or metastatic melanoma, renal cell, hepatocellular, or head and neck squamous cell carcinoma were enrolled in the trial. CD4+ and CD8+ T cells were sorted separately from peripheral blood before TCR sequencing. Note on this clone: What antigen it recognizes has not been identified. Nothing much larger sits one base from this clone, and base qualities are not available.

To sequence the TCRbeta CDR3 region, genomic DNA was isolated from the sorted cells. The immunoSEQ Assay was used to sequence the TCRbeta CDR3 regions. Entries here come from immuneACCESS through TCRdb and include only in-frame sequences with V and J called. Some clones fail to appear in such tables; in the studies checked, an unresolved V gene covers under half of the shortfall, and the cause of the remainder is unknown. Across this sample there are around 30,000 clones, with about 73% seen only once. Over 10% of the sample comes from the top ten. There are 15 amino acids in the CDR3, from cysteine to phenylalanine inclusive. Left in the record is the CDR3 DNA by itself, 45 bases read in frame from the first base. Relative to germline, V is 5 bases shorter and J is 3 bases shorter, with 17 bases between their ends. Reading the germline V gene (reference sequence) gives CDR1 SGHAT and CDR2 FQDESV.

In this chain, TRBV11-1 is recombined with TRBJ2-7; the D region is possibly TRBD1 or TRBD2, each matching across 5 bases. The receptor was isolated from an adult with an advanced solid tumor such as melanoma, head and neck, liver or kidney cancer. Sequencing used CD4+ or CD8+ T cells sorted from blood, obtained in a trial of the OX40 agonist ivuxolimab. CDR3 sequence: CASSPRATEIYEQYF. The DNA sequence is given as TGTGCCAGCAGCCCGAGGGCGACAGAGATCTACGAGCAGTACTTC.